The rows below give T cell receptor beta chains drawn from one sample of a study of cytomegalovirus exposure and HLA in healthy donors. The protocol was immunoSEQ multiplex PCR, while the TCRdb copy is restricted to in-frame clones and leaves out a portion. The sample has roughly 89,000 clones; roughly 63% are singletons. Input material: PBMCs. These receptors were obtained from a woman between 50 and 59 years old in good health and CMV-seropositive. CDR3s include the opening cysteine and the closing phenylalanine or tryptophan. The D gene is left open where the match is weak. Size is stated for part of the rows, as once, few or many counts, or as a class when the clone is expanded.

j_call d_call v_call clone_size cdr3_aa cdr3_nt
TRBJ1-4 . TRBV5-6 few CASSLRGTLRGNEKLFF TGTGCCAGCAGCTTAAGGGGGACACTTCGCGGTAATGAAAAACTGTTTTTT
TRBJ2-2 . TRBV2 . CASRETASTGELFF TGTGCCAGCAGGGAGACAGCCAGTACCGGGGAGCTGTTTTTT
TRBJ2-7 TRBD1 TRBV10-1 . CASSSGQDSFEQYF TGCGCCAGCAGCTCGGGACAGGATAGTTTCGAGCAGTACTTC
TRBJ2-7 TRBD1 TRBV5-5 . CASSLTGTGDEQYF TGTGCCAGCAGCTTAACCGGGACAGGGGACGAGCAGTACTTC
TRBJ1-2 . TRBV2 few CASSEIGDGYTF TGTGCCAGCAGTGAAATAGGGGATGGCTACACCTTC
TRBJ1-2 TRBD1 TRBV7-9 . CASSFGTGGSGYTF TGTGCCAGCAGCTTCGGGACAGGGGGGTCTGGCTACACCTTC
TRBJ1-2 . TRBV7-2 . CASSLADTYFYTF TGTGCCAGCAGCTTAGCGGACACTTACTTCTACACCTTC
TRBJ1-4 TRBD1 TRBV5-4 . CASSYRGGLEEKLFF TGTGCCAGCAGTTACCGAGGGGGCTTAGAGGAAAAACTGTTTTTT
TRBJ2-7 . TRBV16 . CASSQSPGADRNQYEQYF TGTGCCAGCAGCCAATCGCCCGGAGCCGACAGAAATCAATACGAGCAGTACTTC
TRBJ2-1 . TRBV7-8 . CASSPRENEQFF TGTGCCAGCAGCCCGAGGGAGAATGAGCAGTTCTTC
TRBJ2-1 TRBD2 TRBV5-8 . CASRPPGGDSYNEQFF TGTGCCAGCAGGCCTCCGGGAGGGGATTCCTACAATGAGCAGTTCTTC
TRBJ1-2 . TRBV30 . CAWSTRGPYGYTF TGTGCCTGGAGTACCCGGGGTCCCTATGGCTACACCTTC
TRBJ2-7 TRBD1 TRBV29-1 . CSAGTEEGEQYF TGCAGCGCCGGGACAGAAGAGGGCGAGCAGTACTTC
TRBJ1-1 . TRBV7-9 . CASSSDRSREAFF TGTGCCAGCAGCTCAGACAGGTCGAGGGAAGCTTTCTTT
TRBJ1-1 TRBD1 TRBV28 . CASSPGDRYTEAFF TGTGCCAGCAGTCCCGGGGACAGATACACTGAAGCTTTCTTT
TRBJ1-4 . TRBV6-1 . CASSELGAGYWEKLFF TGTGCCAGCAGTGAACTTGGGGCGGGGTATTGGGAAAAACTGTTTTTT
TRBJ2-1 . TRBV5-4 once CASSASTFSYNEQFF TGTGCCAGCAGCGCGAGTACCTTCTCCTACAATGAGCAGTTCTTC
TRBJ1-1 TRBD1 TRBV6-1 . CASSQQGAWGTEAFF TGTGCCAGCAGTCAACAGGGGGCTTGGGGCACTGAAGCTTTCTTT
TRBJ2-1 TRBD1 TRBV19 . CASSVQGQGAAYEQFF TGTGCCAGTAGTGTACAGGGACAGGGGGCGGCATATGAGCAGTTCTTC
TRBJ2-3 . TRBV9 . CASSAGGASTDTQYF TGTGCCAGCAGCGCCGGGGGTGCTAGCACAGATACGCAGTATTTT
TRBJ1-2 . TRBV18 . CASSPPMYFGGSSDGYTF TGTGCCAGCTCACCACCGATGTATTTTGGGGGCTCTTCCGATGGCTACACCTTC
TRBJ1-6 . TRBV6-5 . CASSYGQIPYNSPLHF TGTGCCAGCAGTTACGGACAGATCCCCTATAATTCACCCCTCCACTTT
TRBJ2-3 . TRBV7-9 . CASSFSGEDTQYF TGTGCCAGCAGCTTTTCAGGGGAAGATACGCAGTATTTT
TRBJ1-2 TRBD1 TRBV14 . CASSQGGQAYGYTF TGTGCCAGCAGCCAAGGGGGACAGGCTTATGGCTACACCTTC
TRBJ1-1 . TRBV11-3 . CASSPGVNTEAFF TGTGCCAGCAGCCCAGGGGTGAACACTGAAGCTTTCTTT
TRBJ2-3 . TRBV5-4 . CASSFRGAPDDTQYF TGTGCCAGCAGCTTCCGGGGGGCGCCTGATGATACGCAGTATTTT
TRBJ2-1 TRBD1 TRBV29-1 . CSANGQDSYNEQFF TGCAGCGCGAACGGACAGGACTCCTACAATGAGCAGTTCTTC
TRBJ2-1 TRBD1 TRBV2 . CASTRDRTYNEQFF TGTGCCAGCACTCGGGACAGGACCTACAATGAGCAGTTCTTC
TRBJ1-4 . TRBV7-9 . CASSLWAGGQEKLFF TGTGCCAGCAGCTTATGGGCAGGCGGGCAGGAAAAACTGTTTTTT
TRBJ1-3 . TRBV14 . CASSQDSLGNTIYF TGTGCCAGCAGCCAAGACTCCCTCGGGAACACCATATATTTT
TRBJ1-1 TRBD1 TRBV28 few CASSAGTGVTEAFF TGTGCCAGCAGTGCCGGGACAGGGGTCACTGAAGCTTTCTTT
TRBJ2-7 TRBD1 TRBV5-6 . CASSFGTGSYEQYF TGTGCCAGCAGCTTTGGGACAGGGTCATACGAGCAGTACTTC
TRBJ1-5 . TRBV30 . CAWSTGSGQPQHF TGTGCCTGGAGTACAGGGTCAGGACAGCCCCAGCATTTT
TRBJ2-1 TRBD2 TRBV7-9 . CASSLVAGDNEQFF TGTGCCAGCAGCTTAGTTGCGGGGGACAATGAGCAGTTCTTC
TRBJ1-2 . TRBV11-2 once CASSLGIRDGYTF TGTGCCAGCAGCTTAGGTATCAGGGATGGCTACACCTTC
TRBJ2-3 TRBD1 TRBV28 . CASTPPGQTRLPQDTQYF TGTGCCAGCACCCCGCCGGGACAGACCCGATTGCCCCAGGATACGCAGTATTTT
TRBJ2-3 . TRBV7-7 . CASIAGAPPDTQYF TGTGCCAGCATTGCGGGGGCCCCCCCCGATACGCAGTATTTT
TRBJ1-3 TRBD1 TRBV9 . CASASGQVHSGNTIYF TGTGCCAGCGCCTCCGGACAGGTACACTCTGGAAACACCATATATTTT
TRBJ1-2 . TRBV7-6 . CASSQSLSGTIDGYTF TGTGCCAGCAGCCAATCGCTCTCCGGGACTATCGATGGCTACACCTTC
TRBJ2-7 TRBD1 TRBV6-5 . CASSSRGRLISYEQYF TGTGCCAGCAGTTCCAGGGGGAGACTTATCTCCTACGAGCAGTACTTC
TRBJ2-2 . TRBV2 . CASMEEGFNTGELFF TGTGCCAGCATGGAGGAGGGCTTCAACACCGGGGAGCTGTTTTTT
TRBJ1-2 . TRBV11-1 . CASSLEPQALPSF TGTGCCAGCAGCTTAGAACCCCAGGCGTTACCCTCCTTC
TRBJ2-3 TRBD1 TRBV4-1 . CASSQTHRGDTQYF TGCGCCAGCAGCCAGACACACAGGGGCGATACGCAGTATTTT
TRBJ1-6 TRBD1 TRBV4-2 . CASSQAQGAQNSPLHF TGTGCCAGCAGCCAGGCGCAGGGGGCGCAAAATTCACCCCTCCACTTT
TRBJ1-6 TRBD1 TRBV6-1 . CATEPRDRYNSPLHF TGTGCCACCGAACCTAGGGACAGATATAATTCACCCCTCCACTTT
TRBJ1-2 . TRBV2 . CASSEAVGLTNYGYTF TGTGCCAGCAGTGAAGCGGTGGGCTTAACTAACTATGGCTACACCTTC
TRBJ1-1 TRBD1 TRBV29-1 . CSVVGQGSEAFF TGCAGCGTCGTCGGACAGGGCTCTGAAGCTTTCTTT
TRBJ2-7 . TRBV28 . CASSLKRLRGYEQYF TGTGCCAGCAGTTTAAAACGCCTACGGGGCTACGAGCAGTACTTC
TRBJ2-1 TRBD2 TRBV2 . CASSASGGAPYNEQFF TGTGCCAGCAGTGCTAGCGGGGGGGCCCCCTACAATGAGCAGTTCTTC
TRBJ2-3 TRBD2 TRBV7-2 . CASSFGGLYTDTQYF TGTGCCAGCAGCTTCGGGGGGTTGTACACAGATACGCAGTATTTT
TRBJ1-5 TRBD1 TRBV30 . CAWGTDSNQPQHF TGTGCCTGGGGGACAGATAGCAATCAGCCCCAGCATTTT